The sequence of this T cell receptor (beta chain) was determined in a study of CXCR3-negative and CXCR3-positive naive CD8 T cells. On the study more broadly: The dataset comprises approximately 140 million TRB reads in total, with about 1.5 +/- 0.3 million reads per library. General observations from the study: Researchers reported similar TRBV-TRBJ usage in naive CXCR3-negative and CXCR3-positive cells, though memory differed. Both naive subsets carried similar amounts of surface CD5, so TCR strength was inferred from TRB CDR3 properties. Similarly elevated diversity marked both naive subsets, with memory CD8+ cells showing far lower diversity. Naive cells with CXCR3 showed TRB CDR3s that were more hydrophobic than those in CXCR3-negative naive cells.

In the case of this clonotype: Its antigen is not identified.

The length of the CDR3 is 15 residues. TRB cDNA was prepared as libraries by UMI-labeled 5' RACE. Using the 5' RACE reads, TCRdb records one entry per CDR3 protein without DNA. The table gives under 150,000 distinct CDR3 sequences; the top ten clones make up 0.25% to 0.3% of it. Sequenced sample: naive CXCR3+ CD8+ T cells from blood. The subset was: CD45RO-CCR7+CD27+CD95- naive CD8+ T cells expressing CXCR3 (TNR3+). The rearrangement joins TRBV12-3 or TRBV12-4 to TRBJ2-5; TCRdb designates TRBD1, a call that cannot be tested without DNA. The receptor was derived from a human donor in good health. Some clones in this sample may be carry-over from other donors' samples. This chain's CDR3 is CASTPDLGRQETQYF.